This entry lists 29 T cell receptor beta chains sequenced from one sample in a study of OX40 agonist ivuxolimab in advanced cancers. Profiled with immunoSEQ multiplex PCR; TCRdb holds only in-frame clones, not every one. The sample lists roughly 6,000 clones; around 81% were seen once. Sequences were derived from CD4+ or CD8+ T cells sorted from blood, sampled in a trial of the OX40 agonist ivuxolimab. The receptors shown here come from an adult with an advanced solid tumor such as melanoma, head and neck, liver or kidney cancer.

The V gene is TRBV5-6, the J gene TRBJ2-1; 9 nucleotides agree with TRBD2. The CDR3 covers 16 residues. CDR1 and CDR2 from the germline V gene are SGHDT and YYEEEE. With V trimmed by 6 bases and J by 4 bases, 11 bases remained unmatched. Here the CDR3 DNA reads TGTGCCAGCACCCCCCCCGGGACTAGCATGTACAATGAGCAGTTCTTC. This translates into CASTPPGTSMYNEQFF.

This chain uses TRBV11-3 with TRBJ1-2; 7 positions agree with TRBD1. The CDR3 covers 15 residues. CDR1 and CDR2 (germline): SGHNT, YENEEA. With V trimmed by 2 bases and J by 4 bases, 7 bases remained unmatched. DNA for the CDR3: TGTGCCAGCAGCTTAACGACAGGGTACGGCTATGGCTACACCTTC. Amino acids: CASSLTTGYGYGYTF.

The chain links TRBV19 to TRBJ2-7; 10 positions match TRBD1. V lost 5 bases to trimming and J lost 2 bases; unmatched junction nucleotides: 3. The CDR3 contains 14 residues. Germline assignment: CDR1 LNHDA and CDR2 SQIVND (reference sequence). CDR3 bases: TGTGCCAGTAGTCCCGGACAGGGGGCCTACGAGCAGTACTTC. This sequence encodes CASSPGQGAYEQYF.

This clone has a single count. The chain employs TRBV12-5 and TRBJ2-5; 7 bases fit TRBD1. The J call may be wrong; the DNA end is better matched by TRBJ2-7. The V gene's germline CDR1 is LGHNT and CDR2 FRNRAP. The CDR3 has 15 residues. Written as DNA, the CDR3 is TGTGCTAGTGGGCTTGACAGGGATAATCGTTACGAGCAGTACTTC. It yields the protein CASGLDRDNRYEQYF.

CDR3 coding DNA: TGTGCCATCCATCCTAACACAGGAAACACCATATATTTT. This codes for CAIHPNTGNTIYF. This chain links TRBV5-4 with TRBJ1-3; D not resolved. V was clipped by 9 bases and J by 4 bases, with 14 bases between them. The CDR3 totals 13 residues. Per the germline V gene, CDR1 is SGHNT and CDR2 is YYREEE (reference sequence).

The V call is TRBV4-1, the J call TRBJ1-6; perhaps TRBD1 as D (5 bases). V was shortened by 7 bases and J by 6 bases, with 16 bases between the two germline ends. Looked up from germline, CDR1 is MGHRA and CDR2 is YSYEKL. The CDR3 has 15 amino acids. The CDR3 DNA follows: TGCGCCAGCACCCTTAGGGGAGAGGGTAATTCACCCCTCCACTTT. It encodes CASTLRGEGNSPLHF.

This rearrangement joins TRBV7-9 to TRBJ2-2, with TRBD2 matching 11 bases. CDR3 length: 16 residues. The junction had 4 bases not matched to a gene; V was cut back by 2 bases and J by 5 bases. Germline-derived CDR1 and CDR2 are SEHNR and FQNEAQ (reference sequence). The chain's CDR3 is CASSLSSSGGTGELFF. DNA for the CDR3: TGTGCCAGCAGCTTATCATCTAGCGGGGGGACCGGGGAGCTGTTTTTT.

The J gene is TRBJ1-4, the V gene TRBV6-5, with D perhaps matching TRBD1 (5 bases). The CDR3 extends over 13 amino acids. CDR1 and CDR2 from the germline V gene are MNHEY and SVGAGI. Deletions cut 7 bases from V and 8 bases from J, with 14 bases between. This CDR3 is CASKTGPVEKLFF. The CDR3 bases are TGTGCCAGCAAAACAGGTCCTGTGGAAAAACTGTTTTTT.

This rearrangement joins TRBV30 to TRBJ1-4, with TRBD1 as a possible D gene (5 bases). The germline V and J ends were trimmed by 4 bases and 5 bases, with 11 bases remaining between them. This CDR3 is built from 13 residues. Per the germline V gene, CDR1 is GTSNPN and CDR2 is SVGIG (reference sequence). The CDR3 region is CAWNSGKNEKLFF. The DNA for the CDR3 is TGTGCCTGGAATTCAGGGAAGAATGAAAAACTGTTTTTT. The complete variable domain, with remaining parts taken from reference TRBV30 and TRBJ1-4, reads SQTIHQWPATLVQPVGSPLSLECTVEGTSNPNLYWYRQAAGRGLQLLFYSVGIGQISSEVPQNLSASRPQDRQFILSSKKLLLSDSGFYLCAWNSGKNEKLFFGSGTQLSVL.

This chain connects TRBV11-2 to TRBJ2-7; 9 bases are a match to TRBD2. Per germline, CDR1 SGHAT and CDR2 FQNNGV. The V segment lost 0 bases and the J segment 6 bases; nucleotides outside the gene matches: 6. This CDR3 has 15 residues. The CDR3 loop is CASSLDIAGASEQYF. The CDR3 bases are TGTGCCAGCAGCTTAGATATAGCGGGAGCCTCCGAGCAGTACTTC.

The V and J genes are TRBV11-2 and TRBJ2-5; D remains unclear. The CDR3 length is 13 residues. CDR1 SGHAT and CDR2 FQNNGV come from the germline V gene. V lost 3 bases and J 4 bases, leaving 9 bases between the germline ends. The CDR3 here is CASSFGGVETQYF. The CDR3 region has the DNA TGTGCCAGCAGCTTTGGTGGTGTAGAGACCCAGTACTTC.

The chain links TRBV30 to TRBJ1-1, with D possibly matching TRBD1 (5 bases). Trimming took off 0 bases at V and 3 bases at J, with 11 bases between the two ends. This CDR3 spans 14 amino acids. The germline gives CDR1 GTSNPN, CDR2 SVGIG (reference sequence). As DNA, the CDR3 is TGTGCCTGGAGTGTAGCAGGGTCGTACACTGAAGCTTTCTTT. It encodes CAWSVAGSYTEAFF.

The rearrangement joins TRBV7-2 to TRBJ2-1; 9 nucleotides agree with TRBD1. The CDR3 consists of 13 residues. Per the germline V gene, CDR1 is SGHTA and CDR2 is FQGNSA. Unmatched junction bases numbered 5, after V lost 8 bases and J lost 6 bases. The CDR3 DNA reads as TGTGCCAGCGACAGGGGGACCCGCAATGAGCAGTTCTTC. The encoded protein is CASDRGTRNEQFF.

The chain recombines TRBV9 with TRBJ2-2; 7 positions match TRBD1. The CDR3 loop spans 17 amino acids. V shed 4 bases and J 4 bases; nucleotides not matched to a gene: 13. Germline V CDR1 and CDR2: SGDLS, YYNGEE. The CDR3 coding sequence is TGTGCCAGCAGCTCTATAAACTCGGGACAGACCACCGGGGAGCTGTTTTTT. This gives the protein CASSSINSGQTTGELFF.

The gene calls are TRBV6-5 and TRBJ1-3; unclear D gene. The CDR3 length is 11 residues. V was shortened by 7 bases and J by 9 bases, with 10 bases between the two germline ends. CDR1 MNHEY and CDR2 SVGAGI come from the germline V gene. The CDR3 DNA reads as TGTGCCAGCAAGTTGATCGCCACCATATATTTT. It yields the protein CASKLIATIYF.

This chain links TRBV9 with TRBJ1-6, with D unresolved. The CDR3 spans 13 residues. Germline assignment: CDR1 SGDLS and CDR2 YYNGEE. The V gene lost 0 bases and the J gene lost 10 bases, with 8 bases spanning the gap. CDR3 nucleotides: TGTGCCAGCAGCGTAGGTTTCCGATCACCCCTCCACTTT. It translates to CASSVGFRSPLHF.

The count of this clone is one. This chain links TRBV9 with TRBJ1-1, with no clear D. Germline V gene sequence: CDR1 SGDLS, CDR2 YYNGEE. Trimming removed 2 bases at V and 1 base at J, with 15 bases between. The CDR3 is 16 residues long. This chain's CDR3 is CASSVNPAARNTEAFF. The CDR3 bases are TGTGCCAGCAGCGTCAACCCGGCAGCCAGGAACACTGAAGCTTTCTTT.

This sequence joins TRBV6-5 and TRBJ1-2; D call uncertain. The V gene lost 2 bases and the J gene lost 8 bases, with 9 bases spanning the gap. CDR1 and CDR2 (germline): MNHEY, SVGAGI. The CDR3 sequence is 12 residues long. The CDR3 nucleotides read TGTGCCAGCAGTTACCCCGTGGAGGGCTACACCTTC. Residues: CASSYPVEGYTF.

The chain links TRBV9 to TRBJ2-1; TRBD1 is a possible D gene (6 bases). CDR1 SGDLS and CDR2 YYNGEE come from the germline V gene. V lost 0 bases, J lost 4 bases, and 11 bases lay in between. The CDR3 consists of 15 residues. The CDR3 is CASSVVGGAYNEQFF. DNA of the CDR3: TGTGCCAGCAGCGTAGTTGGGGGCGCGTACAATGAGCAGTTCTTC.

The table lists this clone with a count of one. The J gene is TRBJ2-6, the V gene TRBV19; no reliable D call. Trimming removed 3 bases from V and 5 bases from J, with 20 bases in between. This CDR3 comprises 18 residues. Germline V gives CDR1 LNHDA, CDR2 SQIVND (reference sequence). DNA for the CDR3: TGTGCCAGTAGTATTCCAAAGACAACACAAAGTCGGGCCAACGTCCTGACTTTC. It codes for CASSIPKTTQSRANVLTF.

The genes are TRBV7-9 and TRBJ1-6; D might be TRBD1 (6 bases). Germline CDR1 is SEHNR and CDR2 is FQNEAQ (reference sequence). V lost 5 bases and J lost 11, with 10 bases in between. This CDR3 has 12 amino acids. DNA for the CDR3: TGTGCCAGCAGCGCGGAGGGGGCACCCCTCCACTTT. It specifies CASSAEGAPLHF.

Written as DNA, the CDR3 is TGCGCCAGCAGCCAATCTCGCTTAGGGAGTGGGGTTGAGCTGTTTTTT. Its translation is CASSQSRLGSGVELFF. The chain uses TRBV4-1 and TRBJ2-2, with D maybe TRBD2 (5 bases). Germline V gene data show CDR1 as MGHRA and CDR2 as YSYEKL. Trimming took 2 bases from V and 11 from J, leaving 21 bases between them. The CDR3 length is 16 residues.

In nucleotides, the CDR3 is TGTGCCAGCAGCATACAGGGGGGAAATCAGCCCCAGCATTTT. Translation: CASSIQGGNQPQHF. The chain employs TRBV6-4 and TRBJ1-5; 8 bases line up with TRBD1. CDR1 MRHNA and CDR2 SNTAGT come from the germline V gene. With 6 bases clipped from V and 4 bases from J, the junction kept 5 bases outside the gene matches. The CDR3 totals 14 residues.

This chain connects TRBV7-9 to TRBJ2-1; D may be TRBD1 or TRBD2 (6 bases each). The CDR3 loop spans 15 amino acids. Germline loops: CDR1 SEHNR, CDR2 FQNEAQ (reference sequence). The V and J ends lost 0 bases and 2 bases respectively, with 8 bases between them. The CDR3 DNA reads TGTGCCAGCAGCTTAGCGGGGGGCCCCTACAATGAGCAGTTCTTC. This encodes CASSLAGGPYNEQFF.

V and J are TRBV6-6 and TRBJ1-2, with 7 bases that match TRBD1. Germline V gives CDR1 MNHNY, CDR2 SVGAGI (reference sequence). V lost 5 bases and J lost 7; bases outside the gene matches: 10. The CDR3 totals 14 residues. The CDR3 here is CASSTGTDSRGYTF. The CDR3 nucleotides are TGTGCCAGCAGTACCGGGACAGATTCGCGTGGCTACACCTTC.

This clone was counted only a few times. As DNA, the CDR3 is TGTGCCAGCACCGATAGCGGGGTTTTGAGCACCGGGGAGCTGTTTTTT. The encoded protein is CASTDSGVLSTGELFF. The V gene is TRBV13, the J gene TRBJ2-2; 8 bases agree with TRBD2. Trimming took 7 bases from V and 4 from J; bases not matched to a gene: 11. This CDR3 region has 16 residues. Germline V gene sequence: CDR1 PRHDT, CDR2 FYEKMQ (reference sequence).

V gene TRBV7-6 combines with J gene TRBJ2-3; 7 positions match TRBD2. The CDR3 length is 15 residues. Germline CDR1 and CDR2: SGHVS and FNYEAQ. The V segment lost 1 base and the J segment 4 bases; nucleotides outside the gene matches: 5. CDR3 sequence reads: CASSLGGGYADTQYF. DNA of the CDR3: TGTGCCAGCAGCTTAGGGGGGGGATACGCAGATACGCAGTATTTT.

This CDR3 reads CASRERDRKNTEAFF. DNA of the CDR3: TGCGCCAGCCGCGAACGGGACAGGAAGAACACTGAAGCTTTCTTT. V is TRBV4-1 and J is TRBJ1-1, with 8 bases aligning to TRBD1. The CDR3 totals 15 residues. The germline CDR1 and CDR2 sequences are MGHRA and YSYEKL. With 8 bases clipped from V and 1 base from J, the junction kept 9 bases outside the gene matches.

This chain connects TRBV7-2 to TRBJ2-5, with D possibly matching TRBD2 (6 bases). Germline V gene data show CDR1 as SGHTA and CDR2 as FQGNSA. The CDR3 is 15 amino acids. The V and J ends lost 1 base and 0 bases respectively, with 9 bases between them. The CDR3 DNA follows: TGTGCCAGCAGCTTAGGGAGGGGATACCAAGAGACCCAGTACTTC. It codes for CASSLGRGYQETQYF.